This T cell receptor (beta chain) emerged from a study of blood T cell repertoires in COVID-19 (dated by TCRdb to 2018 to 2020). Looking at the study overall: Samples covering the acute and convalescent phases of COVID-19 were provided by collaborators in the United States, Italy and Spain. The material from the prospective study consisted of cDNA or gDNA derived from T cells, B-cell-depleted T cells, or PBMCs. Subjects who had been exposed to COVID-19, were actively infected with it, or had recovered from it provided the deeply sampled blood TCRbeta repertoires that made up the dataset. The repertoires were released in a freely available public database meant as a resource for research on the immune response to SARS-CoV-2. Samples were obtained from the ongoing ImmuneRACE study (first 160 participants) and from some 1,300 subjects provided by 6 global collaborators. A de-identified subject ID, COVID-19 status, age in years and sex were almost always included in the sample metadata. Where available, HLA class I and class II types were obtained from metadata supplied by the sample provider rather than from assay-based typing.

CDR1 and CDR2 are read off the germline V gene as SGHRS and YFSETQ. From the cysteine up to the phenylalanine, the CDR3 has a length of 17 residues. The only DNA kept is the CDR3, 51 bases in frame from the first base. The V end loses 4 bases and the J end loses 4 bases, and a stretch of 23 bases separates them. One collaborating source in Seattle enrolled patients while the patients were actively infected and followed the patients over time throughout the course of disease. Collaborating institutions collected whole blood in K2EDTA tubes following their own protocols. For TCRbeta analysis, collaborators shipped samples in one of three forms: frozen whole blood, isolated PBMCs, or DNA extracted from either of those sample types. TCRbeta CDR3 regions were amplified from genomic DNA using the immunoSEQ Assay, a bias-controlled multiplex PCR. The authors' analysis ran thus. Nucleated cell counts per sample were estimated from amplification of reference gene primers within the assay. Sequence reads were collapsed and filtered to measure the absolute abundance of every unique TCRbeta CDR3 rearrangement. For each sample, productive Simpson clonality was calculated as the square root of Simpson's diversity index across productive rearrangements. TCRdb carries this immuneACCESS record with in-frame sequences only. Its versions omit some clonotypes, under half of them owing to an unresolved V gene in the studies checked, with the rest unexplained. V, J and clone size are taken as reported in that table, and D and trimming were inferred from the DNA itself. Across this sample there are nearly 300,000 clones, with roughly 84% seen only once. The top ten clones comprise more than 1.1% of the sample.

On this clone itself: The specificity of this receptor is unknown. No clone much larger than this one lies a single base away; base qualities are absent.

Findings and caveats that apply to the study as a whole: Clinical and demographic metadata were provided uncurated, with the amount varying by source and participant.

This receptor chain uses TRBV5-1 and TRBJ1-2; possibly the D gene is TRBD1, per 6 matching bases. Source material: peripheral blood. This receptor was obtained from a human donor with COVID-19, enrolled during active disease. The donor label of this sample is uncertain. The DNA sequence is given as TGCGCCAGCAGCCAAGTCGTTACCCAGGGGAAATTCTATGGCTACACCTTC. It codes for CASSQVVTQGKFYGYTF.